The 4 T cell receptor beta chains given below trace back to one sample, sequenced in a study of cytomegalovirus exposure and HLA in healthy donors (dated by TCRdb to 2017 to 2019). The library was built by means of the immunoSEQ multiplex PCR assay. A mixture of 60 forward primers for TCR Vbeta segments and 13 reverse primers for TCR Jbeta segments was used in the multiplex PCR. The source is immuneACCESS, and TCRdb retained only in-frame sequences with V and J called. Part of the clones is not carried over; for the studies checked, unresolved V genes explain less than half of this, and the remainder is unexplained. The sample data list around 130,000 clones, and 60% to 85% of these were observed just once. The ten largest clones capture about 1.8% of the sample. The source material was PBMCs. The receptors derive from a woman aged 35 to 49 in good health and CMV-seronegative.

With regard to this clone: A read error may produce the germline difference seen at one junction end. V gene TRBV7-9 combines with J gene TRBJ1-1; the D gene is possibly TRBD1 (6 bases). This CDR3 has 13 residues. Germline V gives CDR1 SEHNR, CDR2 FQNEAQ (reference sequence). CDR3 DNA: TGTGCCAGCAGCTTACCGGGACAACCTTTCCCGTCCTTT. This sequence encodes CASSLPGQPFPSF.

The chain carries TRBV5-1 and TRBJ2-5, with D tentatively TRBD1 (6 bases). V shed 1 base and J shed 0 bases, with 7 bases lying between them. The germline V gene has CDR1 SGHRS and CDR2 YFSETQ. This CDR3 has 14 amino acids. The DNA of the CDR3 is TGCGCCAGCAGCTTGCAGGGGAACCAAGAGACCCAGTACTTC. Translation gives CASSLQGNQETQYF.

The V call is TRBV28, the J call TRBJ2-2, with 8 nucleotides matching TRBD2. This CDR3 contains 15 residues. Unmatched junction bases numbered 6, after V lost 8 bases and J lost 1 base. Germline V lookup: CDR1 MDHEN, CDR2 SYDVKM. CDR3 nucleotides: TGTGCCAGCGTCGCGGGAGGCCGGAACACCGGGGAGCTGTTTTTT. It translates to CASVAGGRNTGELFF.

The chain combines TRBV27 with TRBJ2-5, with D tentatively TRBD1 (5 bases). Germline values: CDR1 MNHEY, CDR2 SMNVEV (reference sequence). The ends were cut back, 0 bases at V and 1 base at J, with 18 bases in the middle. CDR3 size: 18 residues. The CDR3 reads CASSLSWAYTGSQETQYF. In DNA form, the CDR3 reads TGTGCCAGCAGTTTATCATGGGCTTATACAGGCTCCCAAGAGACCCAGTACTTC.